What follows is one T cell receptor (beta chain) and its context. This entry comes from a study of blood T cell repertoires in COVID-19. Study context: Italy, Spain and the United States were the sources of the convalescent and acute COVID-19 samples.

TCRdb keeps only in-frame clones here, not all; method: immunoSEQ multiplex PCR. The table shows about 89,000 clones, with about 88% occurring only once. Sequencing was done on a sample of peripheral blood. The receptor comes from a man at least 80 years old with active or convalescent COVID-19.

The CDR3 reads CASSLGGVSGNTIYF. The CDR3 nucleotides read TGTGCCAGCAGCTTGGGCGGAGTCTCTGGAAACACCATATATTTT. This chain connects TRBV5-4 to TRBJ1-3; D uncertain. CDR1 SGHNT and CDR2 YYREEE come from the germline V gene (reference sequence). The CDR3 runs to 15 residues. V lost 0 bases and J lost 0, with 7 bases in between.